What follows are 11 T cell receptor beta chains derived from one specimen sequenced in a study of blood T cells in healthy people across ages. PCR was performed a second time for roughly 7 to 12 cycles using a sample-barcoded 5' primer and a J-beta primer mix. TCRdb recomputed calls from the 5' RACE reads with MiXCR, one row per CDR3 protein. The data contain 700,000 or so distinct CDR3 sequences, around a fifth of them seen just once; the ten biggest clones take up about 20%. Sequenced material: blood. The receptors stem from a man in his 70s in good health.

The chain recombines TRBV7-9 with TRBJ1-2; D is undetermined. The CDR3 sequence is 16 residues long. The germline V gene has CDR1 SEHNR and CDR2 FQNEAQ (reference sequence). V was clipped by 3 bases and J by 0 bases, with 14 bases between them. CDR3 sequence reads: CASSFGLSLTNYGYTF. As DNA, the CDR3 is TGTGCCAGCAGCTTTGGCCTATCTTTGACTAACTATGGCTACACCTTC. Supplemented by reference TRBV7-9 and TRBJ1-2, the full variable domain reads DTGVSQNPRHKITKRGQNVTFRCDPISEHNRLYWYRQTLGQGPEFLTYFQNEAQLEKSRLLSDRFSAERPKGSFSTLEIQRTEQGDSAMYLCASSFGLSLTNYGYTFGSGTRLTVV.

V gene TRBV27 combines with J gene TRBJ2-4, with 9 positions matching TRBD2. V was pared by 6 bases and J by 5 bases, with 8 bases of the junction left unmatched. This CDR3 contains 15 residues. Germline V CDR1 and CDR2: MNHEY, SMNVEV (reference sequence). CDR3 DNA: TGTGCCAGCAGAATTAGCGGGAGTCAAGAAAACATTCAGTACTTC. This sequence encodes CASRISGSQENIQYF.

The V call is TRBV6-5, the J call TRBJ2-3; the D gene is possibly TRBD2 (6 bases). This CDR3 has 16 amino acids. Germline V gene lookup returns CDR1 MNHEY and CDR2 SVGAGI. V lost 2 bases and J 0 bases, leaving 12 bases between the germline ends. The CDR3 nucleotides read TGTGCCAGCAGTTACGGTGGCGGAGGGAGCACAGATACGCAGTATTTT. It codes for CASSYGGGGSTDTQYF.

Only a few counts were recorded for this clonotype. V usage is TRBV28 and J usage is TRBJ2-3; D call uncertain. In germline, CDR1 is MDHEN, CDR2 SYDVKM. The CDR3 length is 19 residues. Trimming stripped 1 base from V and 0 bases from J, with 20 bases between. The CDR3, as DNA: TGTGCCAGCAGTTTATTTTACGTAGGGCGGCCTCCTAGCACAGATACGCAGTATTTT. Protein product: CASSLFYVGRPPSTDTQYF. Full variable domain (outside the CDR3, taken from reference TRBV28 and TRBJ2-3): DVKVTQSSRYLVKRTGEKVFLECVQDMDHENMFWYRQDPGLGLRLIYFSYDVKMKEKGDIPEGYSVSREKKERFSLILESASTNQTSMYLCASSLFYVGRPPSTDTQYFGPGTRLTVL.

The rearrangement joins TRBV5-1 to TRBJ1-2; 8 nucleotides line up with TRBD1. The CDR3 runs 13 residues. Germline CDR1 is SGHRS and CDR2 is YFSETQ. V dropped 5 bases and J dropped 6; count of bases not matched to a gene: 6. CDR3 region: CASSEIQGDGYTF. The CDR3 DNA is TGCGCCAGCAGTGAAATACAGGGGGATGGCTACACCTTC.

V and J are TRBV20-1 and TRBJ1-2; the match to TRBD1 covers 7 bases. The J segment lost 3 bases and the V segment lost 6 bases, leaving 7 bases of the junction unmatched. Per the germline V gene, CDR1 is DFQATT and CDR2 is SNEGSKA (reference sequence). The CDR3 runs 13 residues. The CDR3 region is CSATHRGDYGYTF. The CDR3 DNA is TGCAGTGCCACCCACAGGGGTGACTATGGCTACACCTTC.

The chain has TRBV9 and TRBJ2-5; 7 nucleotides line up with TRBD1. The ends lost 2 bases at V and 4 bases at J; junction bases unmatched: 11. CDR1 and CDR2 (germline): SGDLS, YYNGEE. The CDR3 spans 16 residues. The CDR3 region is CASSVTDRPVLETQYF. DNA for the CDR3: TGTGCCAGCAGCGTTACGGACAGGCCAGTCCTAGAGACCCAGTACTTC.

A few counts support this clonotype. Compared with germline, one end of the junction differs, possibly owing to a read error. The V call is TRBV4-2, the J call TRBJ1-1, with TRBD1 as a possible D gene (5 bases). Germline assignment: CDR1 LGHNA and CDR2 YNFKEQ. The CDR3 spans 16 residues. The CDR3 reads CASSHGHPQMDTEASF. The CDR3 nucleotides read TGTGCCAGCAGCCACGGACACCCCCAGATGGACACTGAAGCTTCCTTT.

This clonotype has just one count. The chain has TRBV6-2 or TRBV6-3 and TRBJ2-2, with D hard to call. Germline CDR1 reads MNHEY; CDR2 reads SVGEGT. V lost 5 bases and J 1 base, leaving 8 bases between the germline ends. This CDR3 has 14 residues. CDR3 loop: CASSTRRNTGELFF. The CDR3 nucleotides are TGTGCCAGCAGTACCCGACGGAACACCGGGGAGCTGTTTTTT.

This chain joins TRBV5-1 and TRBJ1-1; no definite D call. The CDR3 contains 13 residues. The germline V gene encodes CDR1 SGHRS and CDR2 YFSETQ. V dropped 0 bases and J dropped 4 bases, with 7 bases sitting between them. The CDR3 spells CASSLETVTEAFF. CDR3 coding DNA: TGCGCCAGCAGCTTGGAGACGGTCACTGAAGCTTTCTTT.

The chain recombines TRBV10-3 with TRBJ2-5, with D unresolved. Judging by the DNA end, TRBJ2-7 fits better; the J call may be wrong. Looked up from germline, CDR1 is ENHRY and CDR2 is SYGVKD. This CDR3 is 11 amino acids long. CDR3 amino acids: CAISAAHEQYF. As DNA, the CDR3 is TGTGCCATCAGTGCGGCTCACGAGCAGTACTTC.